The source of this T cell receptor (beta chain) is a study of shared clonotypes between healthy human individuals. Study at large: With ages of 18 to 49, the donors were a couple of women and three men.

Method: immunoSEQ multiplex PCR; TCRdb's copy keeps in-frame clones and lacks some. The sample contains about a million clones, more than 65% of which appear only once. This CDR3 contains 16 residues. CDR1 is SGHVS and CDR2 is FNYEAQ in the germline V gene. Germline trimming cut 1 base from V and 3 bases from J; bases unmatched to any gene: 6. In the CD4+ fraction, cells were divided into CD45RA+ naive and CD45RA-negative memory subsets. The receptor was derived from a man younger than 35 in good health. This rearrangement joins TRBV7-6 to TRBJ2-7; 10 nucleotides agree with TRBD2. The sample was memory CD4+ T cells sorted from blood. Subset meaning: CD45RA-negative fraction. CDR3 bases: TGTGCCAGCAGCTTAGGGGCTAGCGGGAGCGGCTACGAGCAGTACTTC. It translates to CASSLGASGSGYEQYF.